A single sample is the source of the 24 T cell receptor beta chains below, sequenced in a study of shared clonotypes between healthy human individuals. TCRdb's table, derived via immunoSEQ multiplex PCR, lists solely in-frame clones and lacks some. Among around 690,000 clones listed, less than 95% were seen once. The sequencing input was memory CD8+ T cells from PBMCs. Subset specified: CD45RO+ cells pooled with CCR7-negative TemRA cells. The receptors stem from a man aged 18 to 29 in good health. Some clones in this sample may be carry-over from other donors' samples.

The chain couples TRBV18 to TRBJ2-5; no reliable D call. Germline CDR1 KGHSH, CDR2 LQKENI. The germline V and J ends were trimmed by 3 bases and 2 bases, with 10 bases remaining between them. This CDR3 is built from 14 residues. CDR3 DNA sequence: TGTGCCAGCTCACCGGGTAGCAGGCAAGAGACCCAGTACTTC. Translation gives CASSPGSRQETQYF.

The genes are TRBV27 and TRBJ2-1; D not certain. This CDR3 contains 14 residues. The V end lost 2 bases, the J end lost 14 bases, and 19 bases lay between the germline ends. Germline V gene data show CDR1 as MNHEY and CDR2 as SMNVEV (reference sequence). This chain's CDR3 is CASSLLPRGYGEFF. In DNA, the CDR3 is TGTGCCAGCAGTTTACTACCTAGAGGTTATGGTGAGTTCTTC.

V and J are TRBV27 and TRBJ2-1, with 13 bases aligning to TRBD2. The J segment lost 7 bases and the V segment lost 1 base, leaving 7 bases of the junction unmatched. The CDR3 runs to 17 residues. Germline V gives CDR1 MNHEY, CDR2 SMNVEV (reference sequence). CDR3 coding DNA: TGTGCCAGCAGTTTATTCGGACTAGCGGGAGAGTGGAATGAGCAGTTCTTC. Its translation: CASSLFGLAGEWNEQFF.

The chain couples TRBV16 to TRBJ2-7; maybe TRBD1 (6 bases). The germline V gene encodes CDR1 KGHSY and CDR2 FQNENV. CDR3 length: 13 residues. Trimming pared 4 bases from V and 7 bases from J, leaving 14 bases between. The CDR3 bases are TGTGCCAGCAGCCGCCTACAGGGTTCAGAGCAGTACTTC. Its protein is CASSRLQGSEQYF.

This clone was seen at least ten times. The chain uses TRBV5-1 and TRBJ2-2; TRBD1 matches at 7 bases. This CDR3 comprises 15 residues. The junction had 9 bases not matched to a gene; V was cut back by 4 bases and J by 6 bases. The germline CDR1 and CDR2 sequences are SGHRS and YFSETQ. CDR3 bases: TGCGCCAGCAGCATGGACAGGAGATCCTCCGGGGAGCTGTTTTTT. It is translated as CASSMDRRSSGELFF.

CDR3 DNA sequence: TGCGCCAGCAGCTTGGGGACAAGGAACTCCTACGAGCAGTACTTC. Translating it yields CASSLGTRNSYEQYF. The chain uses TRBV5-1 and TRBJ2-7; perhaps TRBD1 as D (5 bases). The CDR3 covers 15 residues. Per the germline V gene, CDR1 is SGHRS and CDR2 is YFSETQ. Trimming took off 0 bases at V and 0 bases at J, with 10 bases between the two ends.

This chain connects TRBV9 to TRBJ2-1; perhaps TRBD1 as D (6 bases). CDR1 is SGDLS and CDR2 is YYNGEE in the germline V gene. The V end lost 0 bases, the J end lost 8 bases, and 21 bases lay between the germline ends. The CDR3 has 17 residues. The CDR3 DNA follows: TGTGCCAGCAGCGTAGTGGGGGCTAGAACCAGTAGGGATGAGCAGTTCTTC. Protein sequence: CASSVVGARTSRDEQFF.

DNA of the CDR3: TGTGCCAGCAGTTTATTGGGCGCTGGGGTGGGGCACGGCCAGCCCCAGCATTTT. It specifies CASSLLGAGVGHGQPQHF. The rearrangement links TRBV27 to TRBJ1-5; TRBD1 might be the D (5 bases). V dropped 1 base and J dropped 7 bases, with 23 bases sitting between them. The CDR3 loop spans 18 amino acids. From germline, CDR1 is MNHEY and CDR2 SMNVEV (reference sequence).

The chain employs TRBV28 and TRBJ2-5; 7 bases map to TRBD2. The length of the CDR3 is 16 residues. Germline loops: CDR1 MDHEN, CDR2 SYDVKM. V was pared by 2 bases and J by 5 bases, with 11 bases of the junction left unmatched. CDR3 nucleotides: TGTGCCAGCAGTTTAAACCGGGAGGCCGGGAGCGAGACCCAGTACTTC. This translates into CASSLNREAGSETQYF.

CDR3 in DNA: TGTGCCAGCAGCCTGCAGGGGGAGTCTCAGCCCCAGCATTTT. Encoded protein: CASSLQGESQPQHF. The V gene is TRBV7-9, the J gene TRBJ1-5, with 7 bases identical to TRBD1. V was clipped by 5 bases and J by 6 bases; unmatched bases: 7. CDR3 length equals 14 residues. Germline loops: CDR1 SEHNR, CDR2 FQNEAQ (reference sequence).

The V call is TRBV6-4, the J call TRBJ1-4; 8 nucleotides agree with TRBD1. The CDR3 has 13 residues. Looked up from germline, CDR1 is MRHNA and CDR2 is SNTAGT. The V gene end was trimmed by 4 bases and the J gene end by 8 bases; junction bases not matched to a gene: 3. Here the CDR3 reads CASSADRGEKLFF. In DNA, the CDR3 is TGTGCCAGCAGTGCCGACAGGGGAGAAAAACTGTTTTTT.

The genes are TRBV18 and TRBJ2-7; 8 bases fit TRBD1. J lost 3 bases, V lost 3 bases, and 4 bases had no gene match. The CDR3 contains 14 residues. The V gene's germline CDR1 is KGHSH and CDR2 LQKENI. CDR3 in DNA: TGTGCCAGCTCACCTCAGGACAGGGTCTACGAGCAGTACTTC. It specifies CASSPQDRVYEQYF.

This chain links TRBV7-8 with TRBJ2-1; no reliable D call. V was cut by 1 base and J by 8 bases, with 15 bases left in between. The V gene's germline CDR1 is SGHVS and CDR2 FQNEAQ. This CDR3 is built from 15 residues. CDR3 region: CASSLVQTPRDEQFF. CDR3 sequence (DNA): TGTGCCAGCAGCTTAGTTCAGACCCCTAGGGATGAGCAGTTCTTC.

The chain employs TRBV28 and TRBJ2-7, with D possibly being TRBD2 (6 bases). CDR1 and CDR2 (germline): MDHEN, SYDVKM. This CDR3 has 15 amino acids. V was cut by 5 bases and J by 1 base, with 15 bases left in between. The CDR3 loop is CASSAPPEGSYEQYF. The CDR3 nucleotides are TGTGCCAGCAGTGCCCCCCCGGAGGGGTCCTACGAGCAGTACTTC.

Regarding this clone: This specimen includes other DNA sequences encoding the same CDR3. The V and J genes are TRBV7-9 and TRBJ2-3; perhaps TRBD1 as D (6 bases). Germline CDR1 reads SEHNR; CDR2 reads FQNEAQ (reference sequence). CDR3 length: 15 amino acids. Trimming cost V 5 bases and J 0 bases, with 12 bases left between them. The CDR3 region is CASSPPGVSTDTQYF. CDR3 coding DNA: TGTGCCAGCAGCCCGCCAGGGGTTAGCACAGATACGCAGTATTTT. The full variable domain, in which reference TRBV7-9 and TRBJ2-3 provide the parts outside the CDR3, is DTGVSQNPRHKITKRGQNVTFRCDPISEHNRLYWYRQTLGQGPEFLTYFQNEAQLEKSRLLSDRFSAERPKGSFSTLEIQRTEQGDSAMYLCASSPPGVSTDTQYFGPGTRLTVL.

In nucleotides, the CDR3 is TGCGCCAGCAGCTTGGAGACAGGTCTCTCCCCCCACAATGAGCAGTTCTTC. It codes for CASSLETGLSPHNEQFF. V and J are TRBV5-1 and TRBJ2-1, with D perhaps matching TRBD1 (6 bases). The CDR3 totals 17 residues. V gave up 0 bases and J gave up 5 bases, with 18 bases separating them. Germline loops: CDR1 SGHRS, CDR2 YFSETQ. Based on the CDR3 plus reference TRBV5-1 and TRBJ2-1, the full variable domain is KAGVTQTPRYLIKTRGQQVTLSCSPISGHRSVSWYQQTPGQGLQFLFEYFSETQRNKGNFPGRFSGRQFSNSRSEMNVSTLELGDSALYLCASSLETGLSPHNEQFFGPGTRLTVL.

The J gene is TRBJ2-7, the V gene TRBV27; 8 bases match TRBD2. The CDR3 runs 14 residues. Germline loops: CDR1 MNHEY, CDR2 SMNVEV (reference sequence). The trim removed 7 bases at V and 0 bases at J, leaving 5 bases unmatched. The CDR3 nucleotides are TGTGCCAGCATGTTACGGGAGGGCTCCTACGAGCAGTACTTC. As protein: CASMLREGSYEQYF.

On this clone itself: Other DNA sequences from this sample encode an identical CDR3 as well. The genes are TRBV7-3 and TRBJ2-3, with 7 bases identical to TRBD1. The CDR3 extends over 16 amino acids. V gave up 5 bases and J gave up 0 bases; unmatched junction bases: 8. Looked up from germline, CDR1 is SGHTA and CDR2 is FQGTGA. CDR3 sequence reads: CASSPGTVPSTDTQYF. The CDR3 coding sequence is TGTGCCAGCAGCCCAGGGACAGTCCCTAGCACAGATACGCAGTATTTT.

This rearrangement joins TRBV5-1 to TRBJ2-7; D ambiguous. V was trimmed by 1 base and J by 4 bases, leaving 9 bases between them. Germline assignment: CDR1 SGHRS and CDR2 YFSETQ. The CDR3 totals 13 residues. The chain's CDR3 is CASSLSSEYEQYF. CDR3 in DNA: TGCGCCAGCAGCTTGTCCAGCGAGTACGAGCAGTACTTC. Supplemented by reference TRBV5-1 and TRBJ2-7, the full variable domain reads KAGVTQTPRYLIKTRGQQVTLSCSPISGHRSVSWYQQTPGQGLQFLFEYFSETQRNKGNFPGRFSGRQFSNSRSEMNVSTLELGDSALYLCASSLSSEYEQYFGPGTRLTVT.

J is TRBJ2-1 and V is TRBV27; tentatively, D is TRBD2 (5 bases). Germline V gives CDR1 MNHEY, CDR2 SMNVEV (reference sequence). CDR3 size: 15 residues. V was shortened by 3 bases and J by 6 bases, with 15 bases between the two germline ends. CDR3 in amino acids: CASSFLTGMGNEQFF. The CDR3 DNA sequence: TGTGCCAGCAGTTTTTTGACGGGAATGGGCAATGAGCAGTTCTTC.

The gene calls are TRBV5-6 and TRBJ2-5; D gene ambiguous. V dropped 4 bases and J dropped 2 bases, with 18 bases sitting between them. This CDR3 region has 16 residues. CDR1 is SGHDT and CDR2 is YYEEEE in the germline V gene. The CDR3 region is CASSLTFYGTQETQYF. The CDR3 DNA reads TGTGCCAGCAGCCTCACCTTCTATGGAACTCAAGAGACCCAGTACTTC.

The chain employs TRBV29-1 and TRBJ2-7; TRBD1 agrees at 10 bases. The germline V gene has CDR1 SQVTM and CDR2 ANQGSEA. The CDR3 is made up of 15 amino acids. Trimming cost V 2 bases and J 4 bases; bases outside gene matches: 8. Written as DNA, the CDR3 is TGCAGCGTTGAACTTCAGGGGACAGGGGTTTACGAGCAGTACTTC. Translating it yields CSVELQGTGVYEQYF.

The V and J genes are TRBV28 and TRBJ1-2, with unresolved D. Trimming shortened V by 3 bases and J by 6 bases, and 11 bases separated the two germline ends. The CDR3 has 13 residues. The germline V gene encodes CDR1 MDHEN and CDR2 SYDVKM. Here the CDR3 reads CASSFRPRDGYTF. In DNA form, the CDR3 reads TGTGCCAGCAGTTTTAGGCCTAGAGATGGCTACACCTTC.

This rearrangement joins TRBV5-1 to TRBJ1-2; a possible D gene is TRBD1 (5 bases). The germline V gene encodes CDR1 SGHRS and CDR2 YFSETQ. This CDR3 region has 15 residues. Trimming left V 0 bases short and J 6 bases short, with 15 bases between. In DNA, the CDR3 is TGCGCCAGCAGCTTGGTTACGGATGGGGCCGATGGCTACACCTTC. Translation: CASSLVTDGADGYTF.